One T cell receptor beta chain is described in this entry. Its specificity is unknown. TCRdb re-analysed the RACE reads in MiXCR, keeping a single row per CDR3 protein. The sample contains 85,000 to 95,000 distinct CDR3 sequences, roughly 9.6% of which appear only once. The data were obtained in a study of human T cells and chemical hapten exposure. Study-wide results and limits: DPC sensitization did not alter TCRs above 1 in 1000 frequency. Expanded TCRs clustered into significantly more large CDR3 similarity groups than controls, the analysis revealed.

Time point described: patch test 2, 6 weeks after DPC sensitization. As for treatment: therapeutic diphenylcyclopropenone sensitization with weekly scalp DPC. The origin of this receptor is a man aged 35 to 55 with alopecia areata. Some clones in this sample may be carry-over from other donors' samples. The specimen comprised whole blood, sampled in connection with sensitization to the hapten diphenylcyclopropenone (DPC).

This chain's CDR3 is CSAQDQFNQPQHF. The CDR3 DNA reads TGCAGTGCTCAGGACCAATTCAATCAGCCCCAGCATTTT. J is TRBJ1-5 and V is TRBV20-1; D uncertain. Looked up from germline, CDR1 is DFQATT and CDR2 is SNEGSKA (reference sequence). The CDR3 runs to 13 residues. Trimming removed 5 bases at V and 3 bases at J, with 11 bases between.